Given below is one TCR beta chain in context. Antigen unknown. The CDR3 spans 15 residues. Trimming took off 1 base at V and 3 bases at J, with 13 bases between the two ends. In germline, CDR1 is SEHNR, CDR2 FQNEAQ (reference sequence). Among the donors, all were healthy bone marrow donors. This record belongs to a study of cytomegalovirus exposure and HLA in healthy donors. Study at large: Out of roughly 200 million T cells, an earlier analysis found fewer than 140 million unique TCR beta sequences in total. Study-wide results and caveats: As was reported, the HLA-A and HLA-B alleles of most subjects were accurately predicted from TCR beta sequences.

The PCR contained 60 Vbeta and 13 Jbeta primers. Repertoires were generated with immunoSEQ multiplex PCR, while TCRdb's copy carries only in-frame clones and drops some. Seen in this sample are around 84,000 clones; the ten most common clones hold roughly 5%. The receptor's source is a man aged 25 to 40 in good health and CMV-seronegative. V gene TRBV7-9 combines with J gene TRBJ2-7, with D possibly being TRBD2 (6 bases). Sequences were obtained from PBMCs. In nucleotides, the CDR3 is TGTGCCAGCAGCTTAGGGGCTAGCGTCCTCTACGAGCAGTACTTC. Amino acid sequence: CASSLGASVLYEQYF.